This TCR beta chain was retrieved from a study of cytomegalovirus exposure and HLA in healthy donors. Study-level background: Drawn from HLA-typed donors, 65 million to 100 million unique TCRs were held in an early data release.

V dropped 2 bases and J dropped 4 bases, with 14 bases sitting between them. The length of the CDR3 is 15 residues. The germline V gene has CDR1 SGHRS and CDR2 YFSETQ. Study conclusions and caveats: Researchers catalogued approximately 160 TCR beta chains as cytomegalovirus-associated. Compared with the approximately 680-donor mean, an Asian-associated ancestry cluster reportedly had fewer N-insertions, according to a later analysis.

Points on this clone: The antigen remains undetermined.

The PCR used 60 Vbeta and 13 Jbeta primers. Libraries were prepared by immunoSEQ multiplex PCR; TCRdb keeps only in-frame clonotypes and omits some of them. The sample holds about 200,000 clones, approximately 78% seen once. This sequence originates from a male donor in good health and CMV-seronegative. Specimen: PBMCs. This chain uses TRBV5-1 with TRBJ2-3; TRBD2 is a possible D gene (6 bases). The CDR3 region is CASSLTGRASDTQYF. The CDR3 DNA reads as TGCGCCAGCAGCTTAACCGGGAGAGCGTCAGATACGCAGTATTTT.